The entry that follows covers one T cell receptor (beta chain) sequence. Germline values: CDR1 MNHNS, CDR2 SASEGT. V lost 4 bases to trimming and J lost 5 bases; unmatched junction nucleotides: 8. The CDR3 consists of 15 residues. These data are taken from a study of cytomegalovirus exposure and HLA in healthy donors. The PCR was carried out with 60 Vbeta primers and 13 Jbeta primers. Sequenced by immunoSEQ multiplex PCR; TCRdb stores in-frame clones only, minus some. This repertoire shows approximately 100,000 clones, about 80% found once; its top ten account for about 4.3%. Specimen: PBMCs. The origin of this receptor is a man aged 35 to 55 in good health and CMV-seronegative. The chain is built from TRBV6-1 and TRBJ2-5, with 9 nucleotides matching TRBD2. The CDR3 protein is CASSGGGGARETQYF. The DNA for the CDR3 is TGTGCCAGCAGTGGGGGCGGGGGGGCGAGGGAGACCCAGTACTTC.